The clone carrying this T cell receptor (beta chain) has just one count. Each sample had 350 to 400 ng DNA, as two 200 ng replicates, at survey resolution. TCRdb's table, derived via immunoSEQ multiplex PCR, lists solely in-frame clones and lacks some. The repertoire has 5,000 to 6,000 clones, about 85% of them found once; the top ten carry approximately 15%. This specimen comes from a study of hypomethylating agent response in myelodysplastic syndrome. Study as a whole: With a mean age of approximately 69 +/- 5.7 years, patients were most commonly cytogenetically diploid.

Germline CDR1 reads SGHRS; CDR2 reads YFSETQ. The CDR3 runs to 14 residues. V lost 3 bases and J 12 bases, leaving 19 bases between the germline ends. The material sequenced was bone marrow, taken before or after starting hypomethylating agent treatment for myelodysplastic syndrome (not recorded which). The chain recombines TRBV5-1 with TRBJ2-1, with D maybe TRBD2 (7 bases). The receptor was derived from a human donor with myelodysplastic syndrome. CDR3 protein: CASSYSTQGGGQFF. The CDR3 coding sequence is TGCGCCAGCAGCTATTCCACTCAGGGAGGGGGGCAGTTCTTC.